This TCR beta chain originates from a study of T cell clonality in common variable immunodeficiency. Study outcomes and limitations: Fewer deletions and N-nucleotide insertions were reportedly seen in common variable immunodeficiency TCR beta sequences.

Caucasian heritage predominated among both patients and controls. This clone was counted at least ten times. Its target is not known. With the read ending 3 residues before the CDR3 end, the germline J gene is used to fill in that end. Trimming took 3 bases from V and 7 from J, leaving 10 bases between them. This CDR3 contains 13 residues. Germline CDR1 is KGHSH and CDR2 is LQKENI. TCRdb's table, derived via immunoSEQ multiplex PCR, lists solely in-frame clones and lacks some. This sample carries 23,000 or so clones, none of them present only once. The rearrangement uses TRBV18 and TRBJ2-1; D gene ambiguous. The sequence came from a human donor with common variable immunodeficiency. The sequencing input was peripheral blood mononuclear cells. Incomplete CDR3 DNA: TGTGCCAGCTCACCGCTTGGCTCAAATGAG. It codes for CASSPLGSNE. The whole CDR3 reads CASSPLGSNEQFF.